This T cell receptor (beta chain) comes out of a study of CD8 T cells in ankylosing spondylitis. Concerning this clonotype: No antigen is known for it.

General study points: Disease-linked clones reportedly showed significant enrichment in matched ankylosing spondylitis synovial fluid.

Generation of TCR beta libraries employed quantitative 5'-RACE incorporating molecular barcodes. A single record per CDR3 protein comes from TCRdb applying MiXCR to the 5' RACE reads. This table has about 160,000 distinct CDR3 sequences, approximately 20% appearing once. Germline V gene lookup returns CDR1 SQVTM and CDR2 ANQGSEA. The CDR3 spans 13 residues. V dropped 7 bases and J dropped 4 bases, with 11 bases sitting between them. This receptor was taken from a male donor with ankylosing spondylitis or in good health (not recorded which). What was sequenced was blood, either unsorted or a sorted T cell fraction (not recorded which). V gene TRBV29-1 combines with J gene TRBJ2-6, with D possibly TRBD1 on 6 matching bases. This chain's CDR3 is CSATGTGANVLTF. CDR3 bases: TGCAGCGCAACAGGGACGGGGGCCAACGTCCTGACTTTC.